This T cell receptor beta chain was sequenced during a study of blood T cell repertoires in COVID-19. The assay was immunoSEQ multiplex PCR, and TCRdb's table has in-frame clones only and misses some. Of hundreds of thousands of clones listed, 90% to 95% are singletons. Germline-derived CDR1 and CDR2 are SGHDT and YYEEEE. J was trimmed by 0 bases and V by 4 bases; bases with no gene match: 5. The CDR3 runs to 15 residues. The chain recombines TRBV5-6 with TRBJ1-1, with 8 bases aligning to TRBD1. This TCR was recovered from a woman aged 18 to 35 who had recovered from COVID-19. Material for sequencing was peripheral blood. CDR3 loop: CASSGQGYMNTEAFF. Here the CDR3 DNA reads TGTGCCAGCAGCGGACAGGGATACATGAACACTGAAGCTTTCTTT. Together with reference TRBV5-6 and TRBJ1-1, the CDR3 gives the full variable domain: DAGVTQSPTHLIKTRGQQVTLRCSPKSGHDTVSWYQQALGQGPQFIFQYYEEEERQRGNFPDRFSGHQFPNYSSELNVNALLLGDSALYLCASSGQGYMNTEAFFGQGTRLTVV.